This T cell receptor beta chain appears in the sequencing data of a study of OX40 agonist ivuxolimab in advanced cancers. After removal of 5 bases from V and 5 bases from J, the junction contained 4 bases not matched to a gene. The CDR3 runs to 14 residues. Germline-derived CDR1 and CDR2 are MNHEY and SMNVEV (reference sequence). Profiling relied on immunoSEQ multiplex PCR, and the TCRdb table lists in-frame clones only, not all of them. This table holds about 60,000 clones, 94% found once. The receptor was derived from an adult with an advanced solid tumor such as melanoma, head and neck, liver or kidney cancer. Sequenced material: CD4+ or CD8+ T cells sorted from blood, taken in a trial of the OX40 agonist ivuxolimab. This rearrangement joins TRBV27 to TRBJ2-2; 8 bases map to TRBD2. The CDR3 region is CASSPGLGTGELFF. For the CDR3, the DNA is TGTGCCAGCAGTCCGGGACTAGGAACCGGGGAGCTGTTTTTT.